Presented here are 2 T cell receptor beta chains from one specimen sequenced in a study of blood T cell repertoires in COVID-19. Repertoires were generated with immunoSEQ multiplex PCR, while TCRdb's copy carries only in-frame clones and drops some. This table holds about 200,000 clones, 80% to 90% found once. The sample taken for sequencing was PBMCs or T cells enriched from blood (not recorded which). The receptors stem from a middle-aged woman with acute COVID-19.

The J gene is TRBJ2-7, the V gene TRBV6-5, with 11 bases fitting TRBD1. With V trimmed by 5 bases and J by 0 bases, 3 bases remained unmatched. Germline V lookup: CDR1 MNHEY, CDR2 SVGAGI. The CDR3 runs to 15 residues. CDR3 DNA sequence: TGTGCCAGCAGTAGCGGGACAGGGGGCTCCTACGAGCAGTACTTC. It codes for CASSSGTGGSYEQYF.

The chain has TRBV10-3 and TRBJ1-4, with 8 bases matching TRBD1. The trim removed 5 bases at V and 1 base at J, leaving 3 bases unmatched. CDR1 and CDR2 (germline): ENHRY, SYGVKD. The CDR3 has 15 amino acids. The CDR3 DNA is TGTGCCATCAGTCGTACAGGGGGAACTAATGAAAAACTGTTTTTT. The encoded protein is CAISRTGGTNEKLFF.